Presented here are 26 T cell receptor beta chains from one specimen sequenced in a study of cytomegalovirus exposure and HLA in healthy donors. Generated by immunoSEQ multiplex PCR, the TCRdb table keeps only in-frame clones and is missing some. The sample yields around 100,000 clones, roughly 95% seen once. Input material: PBMCs. Every receptor here comes from a woman aged 18-29 years in good health and CMV-seronegative.

The chain employs TRBV5-1 and TRBJ2-1; 7 bases align to TRBD2. The CDR3 consists of 15 residues. V lost 4 bases, J lost 4 bases, and 8 bases stayed unmatched. Germline V gene sequence: CDR1 SGHRS, CDR2 YFSETQ. The CDR3 loop is CASSPGTTVYNEQFF. CDR3 DNA: TGCGCCAGCAGCCCCGGGACTACAGTATACAATGAGCAGTTCTTC.

The chain combines TRBV11-2 with TRBJ2-1; 7 nucleotides agree with TRBD2. The ends lost 5 bases at V and 7 bases at J; junction bases unmatched: 14. Germline lookup yields CDR1 SGHAT and CDR2 FQNNGV. The CDR3 runs to 16 residues. The CDR3 coding sequence is TGTGCCAGCAGCGCCAAGCGGGATTTGATGTGGAATGAGCAGTTCTTC. Translating it yields CASSAKRDLMWNEQFF.

The chain employs TRBV6-1 and TRBJ2-7; D ambiguous. The CDR3 consists of 10 residues. Germline V lookup: CDR1 MNHNS, CDR2 SASEGT. V lost 3 bases and J lost 6, with 3 bases in between. CDR3 sequence (DNA): TGTGCCAGCAGTGACCTCGAGCAGTACTTC. The encoded protein is CASSDLEQYF.

The gene calls are TRBV18 and TRBJ2-7, with D possibly being TRBD1 (6 bases). The CDR3 runs to 16 residues. Germline V gene data show CDR1 as KGHSH and CDR2 as LQKENI. V was pared by 3 bases and J by 3 bases, with 18 bases between. The CDR3 is CASSPSRQVLSYEQYF. The CDR3 DNA is TGTGCCAGCTCACCCAGTCGACAGGTATTGAGCTACGAGCAGTACTTC.

CDR3 in amino acids: CASRPTGQGEQYF. DNA of the CDR3: TGTGCCAGCAGACCTACCGGACAGGGTGAGCAGTACTTC. The chain uses TRBV7-2 and TRBJ2-7; 8 nucleotides line up with TRBD1. Germline trimming cut 6 bases from V and 7 bases from J; bases unmatched to any gene: 8. Germline V CDR1 and CDR2: SGHTA, FQGNSA. The CDR3 is 13 residues long.

This clone came up once. This chain links TRBV19 with TRBJ2-7; 9 nucleotides agree with TRBD1. Per the germline V gene, CDR1 is LNHDA and CDR2 is SQIVND (reference sequence). V dropped 3 bases and J dropped 2; count of bases not matched to a gene: 2. The CDR3 consists of 14 residues. CDR3 DNA: TGTGCCAGTAGTATCGACAGGGGGGCCTACGAGCAGTACTTC. Its protein product is CASSIDRGAYEQYF.

The V call is TRBV9, the J call TRBJ2-4, with a weak D call TRBD2 (5 bases). Per germline, CDR1 SGDLS and CDR2 YYNGEE. The CDR3 consists of 16 residues. With 3 bases removed from V and 1 base from J, the gap between germline ends came to 14 bases. For the CDR3, the DNA is TGTGCCAGCAGCGCCACTAGTGACTCTGCCAAAAACATTCAGTACTTC. The encoded protein is CASSATSDSAKNIQYF.

The chain is built from TRBV28 and TRBJ1-2; unclear D gene. The CDR3 consists of 12 residues. Germline V gene lookup returns CDR1 MDHEN and CDR2 SYDVKM. V gave up 3 bases and J gave up 4 bases, with 6 bases separating them. The CDR3 sequence is CASSLGSYGYTF. The CDR3 DNA is TGTGCCAGCAGTTTGGGCAGCTATGGCTACACCTTC.

The rearrangement joins TRBV19 to TRBJ2-3; TRBD2 matches 9 bases. CDR1 and CDR2 (germline): LNHDA, SQIVND (reference sequence). The trim removed 5 bases at V and 6 bases at J, leaving 18 bases unmatched. There are 18 residues in the CDR3. The CDR3 loop is CASSPLTGTSLGGDTQYF. CDR3 nucleotides: TGTGCCAGTAGTCCACTTACCGGGACTAGCCTTGGCGGGGATACGCAGTATTTT.

The chain carries TRBV5-1 and TRBJ2-1; 12 bases map to TRBD2. The CDR3 has 16 amino acids. V lost 3 bases, J lost 5 bases, and 6 bases stayed unmatched. CDR1 SGHRS and CDR2 YFSETQ come from the germline V gene. The CDR3 loop reads CASSSYLAGGDNEQFF. In DNA, the CDR3 is TGCGCCAGCAGCTCCTACCTAGCGGGGGGGGACAATGAGCAGTTCTTC.

CDR3 residues: CASSFSASGFYEQYF. In DNA, the CDR3 is TGTGCCAGCAGCTTTTCGGCTAGCGGTTTCTACGAGCAGTACTTC. V usage is TRBV5-4 and J usage is TRBJ2-7, with TRBD2 matching over 7 bases. In germline, CDR1 is SGHNT, CDR2 YYREEE (reference sequence). Germline trimming cut 2 bases from V and 3 bases from J; bases unmatched to any gene: 8. The CDR3 totals 15 residues. Filled out from reference TRBV5-4 and TRBJ2-7, the complete variable domain reads ETGVTQSPTHLIKTRGQQVTLRCSSQSGHNTVSWYQQALGQGPQFIFQYYREEENGRGNFPPRFSGLQFPNYSSELNVNALELDDSALYLCASSFSASGFYEQYFGPGTRLTVT.

This chain connects TRBV27 to TRBJ2-3; 12 nucleotides line up with TRBD2. The germline CDR1 and CDR2 sequences are MNHEY and SMNVEV (reference sequence). The length of the CDR3 is 17 residues. V lost 5 bases and J lost 5; bases outside the gene matches: 11. The CDR3 region has the DNA TGTGCCAGCAGTACGCTAGCGGGAGGGCCCTCGGTAGATACGCAGTATTTT. This codes for CASSTLAGGPSVDTQYF.

The rearrangement uses TRBV12-5 and TRBJ1-1; the D gene is possibly TRBD1 (6 bases). This CDR3 comprises 13 residues. Germline V gene sequence: CDR1 LGHNT, CDR2 FRNRAP. Trimming shortened V by 5 bases and J by 7 bases, and 14 bases separated the two germline ends. In nucleotides, the CDR3 is TGTGCTAGTGGTCGTACAGGGTTAAGTGAAGCTTTCTTT. This codes for CASGRTGLSEAFF.

This clone was detected only once. The chain is built from TRBV2 and TRBJ2-3; 14 nucleotides agree with TRBD2. Germline trimming cut 7 bases from V and 4 bases from J; bases unmatched to any gene: 10. The CDR3 is 17 amino acids. Germline V gives CDR1 SNHLY, CDR2 FYNNEI. The CDR3 loop is CASTRLAGGPRADTQYF. In DNA form, the CDR3 reads TGTGCCAGCACTAGACTAGCGGGGGGGCCTAGGGCAGATACGCAGTATTTT.

V usage is TRBV28 and J usage is TRBJ1-5; D unresolved. Germline assignment: CDR1 MDHEN and CDR2 SYDVKM. This CDR3 comprises 13 residues. Trimming took 6 bases from V and 7 from J, leaving 13 bases between them. CDR3: CASSPSFGQPQHF. The CDR3 DNA sequence: TGTGCCAGCAGCCCTAGTTTTGGGCAGCCCCAGCATTTT.

The gene calls are TRBV7-8 and TRBJ2-1; 11 bases are a match to TRBD2. CDR1 SGHVS and CDR2 FQNEAQ come from the germline V gene. CDR3 length: 14 residues. Losses at the gene ends were 4 bases for V and 5 bases for J; bases not matched to a gene: 1. CDR3 protein: CASSWGLADNEQFF. In DNA, the CDR3 is TGTGCCAGCAGCTGGGGACTAGCGGACAATGAGCAGTTCTTC.

The CDR3 DNA reads TGCGCCAGCAGCCAAGAAGGGACAGGACCCTACGAGCAGTACTTC. Amino acids: CASSQEGTGPYEQYF. The rearrangement uses TRBV4-1 and TRBJ2-7; 8 nucleotides match TRBD1. Germline lookup yields CDR1 MGHRA and CDR2 YSYEKL. Germline trimming cut 0 bases from V and 2 bases from J; bases unmatched to any gene: 3. This CDR3 has 15 residues.

The chain employs TRBV6-4 and TRBJ2-3; 7 bases fit TRBD1. Trimming cost V 0 bases and J 10 bases; bases outside gene matches: 10. This CDR3 region has 15 residues. Germline CDR1 reads MRHNA; CDR2 reads SNTAGT. Written as DNA, the CDR3 is TGTGCCAGCAGTGACTCTCGAGGGGGCCTGAACCCGCAGTATTTT. It encodes CASSDSRGGLNPQYF.

The chain couples TRBV2 to TRBJ2-7; TRBD1 matches 7 bases. CDR3 size: 14 residues. Germline trimming cut 6 bases from V and 1 base from J; bases unmatched to any gene: 6. The V gene's germline CDR1 is SNHLY and CDR2 FYNNEI. The CDR3 DNA reads TGTGCCAGCAGGGGAACGGACAGGTCCTACGAGCAGTACTTC. Amino acid sequence: CASRGTDRSYEQYF.

This chain joins TRBV5-6 and TRBJ1-5, with TRBD1 matching 10 bases. Germline V lookup: CDR1 SGHDT, CDR2 YYEEEE. Trimming at V came to 4 bases and at J to 7 bases, leaving 8 bases not matched to a gene. The CDR3 sequence is 15 residues long. This chain's CDR3 is CASSAQTGGWQPQHF. CDR3 DNA sequence: TGTGCCAGCAGCGCGCAGACAGGGGGCTGGCAGCCCCAGCATTTT.

This chain connects TRBV6-1 to TRBJ2-2, with a tentative D call TRBD2 (6 bases). Germline V gene lookup returns CDR1 MNHNS and CDR2 SASEGT. The CDR3 has 16 residues. V was shortened by 2 bases and J by 5 bases, with 15 bases between the two germline ends. CDR3 sequence reads: CASSERWGGETGELFF. CDR3 nucleotides: TGTGCCAGCAGTGAACGGTGGGGCGGGGAAACCGGGGAGCTGTTTTTT.

For this clone: The identical CDR3 is also encoded by other nucleotide sequences in the sample. The chain is built from TRBV5-1 and TRBJ2-7; 11 nucleotides align to TRBD2. J was trimmed by 3 bases and V by 4 bases; bases with no gene match: 6. Germline CDR1 and CDR2: SGHRS and YFSETQ. This CDR3 has 15 residues. The CDR3 DNA sequence: TGCGCCAGCAGCACAACCGGGACTAGCGGCTACGAGCAGTACTTC. It translates to CASSTTGTSGYEQYF.

The rearrangement links TRBV18 to TRBJ2-5; D is possibly TRBD2 (6 bases). CDR3 length: 15 residues. CDR1 is KGHSH and CDR2 is LQKENI in the germline V gene. V lost 2 bases, J lost 6 bases, and 16 bases lay in between. CDR3 nucleotide sequence: TGTGCCAGCTCACCATCAGGAGGGTTAGGGAAGACCCAGTACTTC. Protein product: CASSPSGGLGKTQYF.

V and J are TRBV4-3 and TRBJ1-1; D remains unclear. The CDR3 covers 14 residues. Germline-derived CDR1 and CDR2 are LGHNA and YSLEER. Between the trimmed V and J ends, which lost 1 base and 0 bases, there was a span of 6 bases. The CDR3 sequence: CASSQGQVNTEAFF. The DNA for the CDR3 is TGCGCCAGCAGCCAAGGTCAGGTGAACACTGAAGCTTTCTTT.

J is TRBJ2-1 and V is TRBV19; maybe TRBD2 (5 bases). CDR1 LNHDA and CDR2 SQIVND come from the germline V gene (reference sequence). This CDR3 has 14 residues. The V and J ends lost 8 bases and 2 bases respectively, with 13 bases between them. The CDR3 DNA reads TGTGCCAGTCGGGAATCCACCACCTACAATGAGCAGTTCTTC. Its protein product is CASRESTTYNEQFF.

The chain carries TRBV20-1 and TRBJ2-5; D unresolved. The CDR3 contains 11 residues. The V end lost 0 bases, the J end lost 7 bases, and 6 bases lay between the germline ends. CDR1 DFQATT and CDR2 SNEGSKA come from the germline V gene (reference sequence). The CDR3 reads CSARDTGTQYF. CDR3 sequence (DNA): TGCAGTGCTAGAGATACTGGGACCCAGTACTTC.